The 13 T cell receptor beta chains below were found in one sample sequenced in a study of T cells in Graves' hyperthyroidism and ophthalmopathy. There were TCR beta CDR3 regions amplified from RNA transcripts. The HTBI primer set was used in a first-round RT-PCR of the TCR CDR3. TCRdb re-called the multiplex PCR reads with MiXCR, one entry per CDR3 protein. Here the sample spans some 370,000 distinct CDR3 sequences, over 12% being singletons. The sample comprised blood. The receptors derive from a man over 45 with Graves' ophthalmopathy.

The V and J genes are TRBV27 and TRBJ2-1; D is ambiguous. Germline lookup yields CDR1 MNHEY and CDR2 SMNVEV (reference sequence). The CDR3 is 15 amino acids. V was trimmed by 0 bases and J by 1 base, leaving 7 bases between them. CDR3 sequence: CASSLSTDSYNEQFF. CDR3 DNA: TGTGCCAGCAGTTTATCGACGGATTCCTACAATGAGCAGTTCTTC.

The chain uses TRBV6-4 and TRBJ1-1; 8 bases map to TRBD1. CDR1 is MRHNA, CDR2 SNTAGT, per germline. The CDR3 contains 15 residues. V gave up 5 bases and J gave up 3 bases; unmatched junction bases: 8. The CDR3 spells CASSPIDRGYTEAFF. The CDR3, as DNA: TGTGCCAGCAGTCCAATAGACAGGGGATACACTGAAGCTTTCTTT.

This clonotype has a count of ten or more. CDR3 residues: CASSPTGQITDTQYF. The DNA for the CDR3 is TGTGCCAGCAGTCCTACAGGGCAAATCACAGATACGCAGTATTTT. This chain uses TRBV27 with TRBJ2-3; TRBD1 might be the D (6 bases). The CDR3 is 15 residues long. Germline CDR1 and CDR2: MNHEY and SMNVEV (reference sequence). Trimming left V 5 bases short and J 2 bases short, with 14 bases between.

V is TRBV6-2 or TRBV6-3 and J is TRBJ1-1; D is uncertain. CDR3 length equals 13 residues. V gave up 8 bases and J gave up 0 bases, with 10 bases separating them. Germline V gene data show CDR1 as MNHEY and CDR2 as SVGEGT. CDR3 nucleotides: TGTGCCAGCCAGCCGTACATGAACACTGAAGCTTTCTTT. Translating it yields CASQPYMNTEAFF.

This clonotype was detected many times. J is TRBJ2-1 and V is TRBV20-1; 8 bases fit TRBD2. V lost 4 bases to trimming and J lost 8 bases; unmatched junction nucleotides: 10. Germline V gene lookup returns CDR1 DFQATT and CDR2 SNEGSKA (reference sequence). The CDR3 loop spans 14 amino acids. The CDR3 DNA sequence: TGCAGTGCTACCGGGAGGGCGGGCCTACATGAGCAGTTCTTC. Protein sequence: CSATGRAGLHEQFF.

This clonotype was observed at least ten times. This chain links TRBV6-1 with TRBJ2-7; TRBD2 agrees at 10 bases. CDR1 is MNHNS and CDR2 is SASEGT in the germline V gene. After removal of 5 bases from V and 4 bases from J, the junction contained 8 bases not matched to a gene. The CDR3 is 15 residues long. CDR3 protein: CASSPRASGRYEQYF. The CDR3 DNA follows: TGTGCCAGCAGTCCCCGAGCTAGCGGGAGATACGAGCAGTACTTC.

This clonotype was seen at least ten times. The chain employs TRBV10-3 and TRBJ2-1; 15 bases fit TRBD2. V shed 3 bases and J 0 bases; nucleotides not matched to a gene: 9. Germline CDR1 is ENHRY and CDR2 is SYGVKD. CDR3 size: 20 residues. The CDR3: CAISDAGLAGGRGSYNEQFF. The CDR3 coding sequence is TGTGCCATCAGTGACGCGGGACTAGCGGGAGGCCGGGGCTCCTACAATGAGCAGTTCTTC.

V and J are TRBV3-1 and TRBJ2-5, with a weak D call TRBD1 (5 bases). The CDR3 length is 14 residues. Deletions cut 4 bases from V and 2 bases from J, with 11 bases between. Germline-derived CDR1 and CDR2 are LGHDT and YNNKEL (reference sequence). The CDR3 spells CASSPQVKQETQYF. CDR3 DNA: TGTGCCAGCAGCCCACAGGTTAAACAAGAGACCCAGTACTTC.

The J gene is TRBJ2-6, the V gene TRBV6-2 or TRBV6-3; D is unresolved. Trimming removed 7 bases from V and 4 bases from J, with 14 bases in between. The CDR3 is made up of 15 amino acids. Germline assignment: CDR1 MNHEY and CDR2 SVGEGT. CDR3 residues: CASIKDGSGANVLTF. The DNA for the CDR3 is TGTGCCAGCATTAAGGACGGCTCCGGGGCCAACGTCCTGACTTTC.

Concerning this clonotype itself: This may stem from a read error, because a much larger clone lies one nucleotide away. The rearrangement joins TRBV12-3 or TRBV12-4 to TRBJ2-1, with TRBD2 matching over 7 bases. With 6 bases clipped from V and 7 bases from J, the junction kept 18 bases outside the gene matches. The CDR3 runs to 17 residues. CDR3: CASRPWGSGRAGNEQFF. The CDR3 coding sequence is TGTGCCAGCAGACCTTGGGGTAGCGGGCGTGCAGGAAATGAGCAGTTCTTC.

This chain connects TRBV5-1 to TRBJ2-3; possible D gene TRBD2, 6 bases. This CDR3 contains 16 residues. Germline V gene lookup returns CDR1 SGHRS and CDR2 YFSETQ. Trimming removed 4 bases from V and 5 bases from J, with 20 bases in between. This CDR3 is CASSPYKGGPVDTQYF. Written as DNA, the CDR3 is TGCGCCAGCAGCCCGTATAAAGGAGGGCCTGTAGATACGCAGTATTTT.

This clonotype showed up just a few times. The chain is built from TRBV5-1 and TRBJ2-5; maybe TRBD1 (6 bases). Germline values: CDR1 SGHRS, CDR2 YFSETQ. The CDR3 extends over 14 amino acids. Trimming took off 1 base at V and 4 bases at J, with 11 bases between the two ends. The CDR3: CASSLFIRGETQYF. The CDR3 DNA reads TGCGCCAGCAGCTTGTTTATCAGGGGAGAGACCCAGTACTTC. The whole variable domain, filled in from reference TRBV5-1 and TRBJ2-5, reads KAGVTQTPRYLIKTRGQQVTLSCSPISGHRSVSWYQQTPGQGLQFLFEYFSETQRNKGNFPGRFSGRQFSNSRSEMNVSTLELGDSALYLCASSLFIRGETQYFGPGTRLLVL.

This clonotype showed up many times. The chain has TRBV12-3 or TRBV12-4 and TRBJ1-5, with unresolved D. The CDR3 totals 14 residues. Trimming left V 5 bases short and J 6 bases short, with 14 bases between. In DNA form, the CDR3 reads TGTGCCAGCAGTAGCGTTGGGTCGGGTCAGCCCCAGCATTTT. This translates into CASSSVGSGQPQHF.